This entry concerns a single T cell receptor beta chain. Its antigen is not identified. Germline V CDR1 and CDR2: KGHSH, LQKENI. The trim removed 5 bases at V and 0 bases at J, leaving 7 bases unmatched. This CDR3 comprises 15 residues. This table comes from immunoSEQ multiplex PCR, and its TCRdb copy is limited to in-frame clones, with some not included. The table has 5,600 or so clones, about 82% seen once. This entry is derived from a study of follicular helper T cells after annual influenza vaccination. Noted time point: 2015-2016 season, pre-vaccination. Adults received seasonal inactivated influenza vaccine, with sorted blood CD4 subsets sequenced before and after. General study points: ICOS+CD38+ cTfh clonality change tracked circulating plasmablast frequency change. Yearly vaccinations repeatedly recalled conserved clonotypes in ICOS+CD38+ cTfh.

The chain carries TRBV18 and TRBJ2-7; TRBD1 matches at 7 bases. This receptor was obtained from an adult who received the influenza vaccine. This sample comprised CXCR5- memory CD4+ T cells sorted from blood, obtained on the day of influenza vaccination. CDR3 sequence (DNA): TGTGCCAGCTCAAAAGGGACAGCTGACTCCTACGAGCAGTACTTC. Protein: CASSKGTADSYEQYF. The full variable domain, in which reference TRBV18 and TRBJ2-7 provide the parts outside the CDR3, is NAGVMQNPRHLVRRRGQEARLRCSPMKGHSHVYWYRQLPEEGLKFMVYLQKENIIDESGMPKERFSAEFPKEGPSILRIQQVVRGDSAAYFCASSKGTADSYEQYFGPGTRLTVT.